This T cell receptor beta chain is from a study of T cell responses to AZD1222 COVID-19 vaccine (dated by TCRdb to the early 2020s). Turning to the overall study: AZD1222 recipients with second doses at about 4 weeks or about 12 weeks were pooled, because spike-specific TCR depth and breadth did not differ between schedules. A total of 230 to 250 trial participants underwent TCR sequencing, of whom 207 received two doses of AZD1222 and roughly 25 received two doses of the MenACWY control vaccine. Trial participants were enrolled into age subgroups of 18-55, 56-69 and 70-plus years, which contained roughly 150, 30 and 60 TCR-sequenced participants, respectively. What the study reported, not specific to this receptor: Conclusions about previously exposed vaccinees were limited because only 6 or 7 AZD1222 recipients were SARS-CoV-2 seropositive at baseline. Most participants were white British and females outnumbered males, and the authors suggested that clonal diversity may have been underestimated. Because no day 14 peak-response samples were available, the repertoires could be characterized only after the peak T cell response. CD4 TCRs associated with the vaccine covered the entire spike protein, and the dominant responses were in regions 160-218 and 743-854. After two AZD1222 doses, spike-specific TCR breadth and depth were significantly higher than at day 0 and than in MenACWY recipients. Reportedly, almost half of the unique spike-specific TCRs recognized epitopes lying outside the regions that are mutated in the B.1.351 and B.1.1.7 variants. The 56-69-year group was small, and its depth increase did not reach significance, likely because of low power.

The CDR3 regions of human TCRbeta chains were analyzed by immunosequencing. The source study handled its data this way. TCRs in the repertoires were matched against a reference library of SARS-CoV-2-specific TCRs that had been generated with the MIRA antigen-specificity platform. Breadth meant the fraction of unique TCRs that were SARS-CoV-2-associated, whereas depth meant the fraction of total T cells that were SARS-CoV-2-associated. Using the MIRA data, each spike-specific TCR was assigned both to the spike region to which the TCR was reactive and to a CD4 or CD8 class. Log10-transformed breadth and depth values were compared by one-way ANOVA with Sidak's multiple comparisons tests. TCRdb re-hosts the immuneACCESS table, in-frame sequences only. Its copies lack some clones; in the studies checked, an unresolved V gene accounts for under half of them, and the cause for the rest is not known. D and trimming were read from the DNA, whereas the V and J calls and clone size are those reported in that table. Recorded for this sample are 150,000 or so clones; roughly 90% of them occurred a single time. The ten largest make up approximately 4.7% of the sample.

The sample's time point label is to be understood as: baseline before first vaccination. The vaccinee samples were drawn from two UK trials, COV001 and COV002, one of which was a single-blind randomized controlled phase 2/3 trial testing AZD1222 (ChAdOx1 nCoV-19) in healthy adults. Trial participant PBMC samples were collected at day 0 and day 28 after the second dose for TCRbeta chain sequencing. From the cysteine up to the phenylalanine, the CDR3 has a length of 14 residues. Solely the CDR3 DNA is kept, with 42 bases framed from the first base. CDR1 and CDR2 are read off the germline V gene as SNHLY and FYNNEI. V has 3 bases trimmed and J has 2 bases trimmed; junction bases matching no gene number 2. As concerns this clone: The antigen it binds to is not known. Per-nucleotide qualities are absent, and no much larger clonotype sits a single base away.

This TCR came from an adult in good health. The sample in question was peripheral blood, obtained on day 0 of AZD1222 vaccination. The chain uses TRBV2 and TRBJ2-7; the junction holds 9 bases that match TRBD2. The CDR3 protein: CASSDLAGTYEQYF. Read as DNA, the sequence is TGTGCCAGCAGTGATCTAGCGGGGACCTACGAGCAGTACTTC.